This TCR beta chain appears in the sequencing data of a study of shared clonotypes between healthy human individuals. Concerning this clone: Its antigen is not known.

The V gene's germline CDR1 is LNHDA and CDR2 SQIVND (reference sequence). The V and J ends lost 2 bases and 5 bases, in that order; junction bases with no gene match: 6. The CDR3 is made up of 15 amino acids. This table comes from immunoSEQ multiplex PCR, and its TCRdb copy is limited to in-frame clones, with some not included. The repertoire holds roughly 1.4 million clones, with approximately 98.5% as singletons. Study observations and caveats: Inspection by rarefaction showed sorted-subset sequencing to be incomplete despite large depth. Relative to their counterparts shared across all four donors, non-shared clonotypes exhibited diminished generation probabilities.

The sample was naive CD4+ T cells sorted from blood. Noted subset: CD45RA+ positively selected. This chain connects TRBV19 to TRBJ1-5, with 7 bases that match TRBD1. This TCR was sampled from a man younger than 40 in good health. The CDR3 protein is CASSIRQGWDQPQHF. CDR3 in DNA: TGTGCCAGTAGTATAAGACAGGGTTGGGATCAGCCCCAGCATTTT.